The present T cell receptor beta chain was sequenced within a study of shared clonotypes between healthy human individuals (dated by TCRdb to the early 2020s). About the full investigation: The cohort comprised a couple of women and three men aged 18 to 49 years. For each donor, CD4 naive and CD4 memory were each run on three plates, CD8 naive on two plates, and CD8 memory on one plate. To estimate repertoire size and how much clonotypes are shared between individuals, the study performed deep sequencing of blood TCR repertoires from roughly five healthy adults. To increase sequencing depth and limit assay-specific biases, TCR repertoire library preparation and sequencing were carried out by different laboratories using diverse techniques. Each donor's leukapheresis produced roughly between roughly 0.85 and 10 billion PBMCs. Results the study describes overall, beyond this receptor: Even with the large sequencing depth, rarefaction of the sorted-subset datasets indicated that sequencing was incomplete. Higher generation probabilities were observed for clonotypes shared by all four sorted-subset donors than for non-shared clonotypes. Only blood was sampled, and tissue TCR repertoires likely differ from those in blood. Across a handful of donors, approximately 5% of naive CD4, more than 3% of naive CD8, roughly 2.3% of memory CD4, and roughly 0.4% of memory CD8 clonotypes were shared. Naive subsets generally had larger estimated clonotype richness than memory subsets did. The small number of donors limited the genetic and exposure-history diversity represented. Pairwise subsampling led to the expectation that sequencing depth would affect the degree of clonotype sharing among donors.

Donors were healthy HIV-negative adults with no recently reported acute infections or vaccinations. Every donor was a Caucasian adult living in Nashville, Tennessee, USA. CD8 memory samples combined magnetically selected CD45RO+ cells with CCR7-negative CD45RA+ effector memory (TemRA) cells. Blood was collected by leukapheresis, and PBMCs were isolated by Ficoll-Histopaque density gradient centrifugation and then cryopreserved in liquid nitrogen vapor phase. Analytical flow cytometry was used to check the purity and quantity of each magnetically sorted T cell population. From each sorted fraction, genomic DNA was isolated and quantified by UV absorbance on a Nanodrop 2000c. Concerning this clone itself: Its recognized antigen is unknown. Nothing much larger sits one base from this clone, and base qualities are not available.

Sequences MNHNS (CDR1) and SASEGT (CDR2) are obtained from the germline V gene. From the cysteine through the phenylalanine, the CDR3 covers 13 amino acids. The kept DNA is CDR3 alone, 39 bases in frame from the first base. The germline ends are 8 bases apart after V is trimmed by 6 bases and J by 0 bases. Using the deep immunoSEQ assay, multiplex PCR amplified TCR CDR3 regions from genomic DNA. For each cell subset, the extracted genomic DNA was distributed evenly across all wells of several immunoSEQ 96-well plates, and each plate served as one replicate. For sorted subsets, approximately 0.2 ug of genomic DNA, equivalent to 25,000 to 35,000 T cell genomes, went into each replicate PCR. Purified libraries were quantified with a Qubit 3.0 fluorometer, sized on a Bioanalyzer 2100, and re-quantified with the KAPA Library Quantification kit. Every immunoSEQ 96-well plate was sequenced on a separate single-read 150-cycle Illumina NextSeq 550 flow cell. Concerning the study's data processing: Because the immunoSEQ output held only junctional sequences and lacked quality scores, the filtering could not match the filtering applied to full-length reads. To assign V/J genes and CDR3, sequences were annotated against IMGT germline references using PyIR, a Python wrapper for IgBLAST v1.9. Reads were filtered out if the reads had weak V/J assignments (E-value above 1e-6), no CDR3, stop codons, out-of-frame junctions, or ambiguous translated residues. V3J clonotypes were defined by identical inferred V gene, J gene, and CDR3 amino acid sequence. Percentage overlap between repertoires was computed as shared unique clonotypes divided by the size of the smaller repertoire. Richness of each repertoire was evaluated using RTK rarefaction, the Chao1 estimator, and Recon v2.1 estimates of unobserved clonotypes. Generation probabilities were computed with OLGA for all TCRbeta clonotypes obtained by the gDNA method from a handful of donors. The source is immuneACCESS, and TCRdb retained only in-frame sequences with V and J called. Part of the clones is not carried over; for the studies checked, unresolved V genes explain less than half of this, and the remainder is unexplained. D and trimming were read from the DNA, whereas the V and J calls and clone size are those reported in that table. In all, the sample holds more than 550,000 clones, and about 92% of those were seen once. The ten most abundant clones make up 34% of the sample.

The sequencing input was memory CD8+ T cells from PBMCs. Interpreted using the paper, the cell subset or site label stands for: CD45RO+ cells pooled with CCR7-negative TemRA cells. This receptor was identified in a man younger than 30 in good health. Some clones in this sample may be carry-over from other donors' samples. The sequence joins TRBV6-1 to TRBJ1-2; no D gene is confidently identified. The CDR3 protein is CASSQTANYGYTF. The sequenced DNA is TGTGCCAGCAGCCAAACAGCTAACTATGGCTACACCTTC.